The 22 T cell receptor beta chains presented below share a single source sample, sequenced in a study of beta chain features in type 1 diabetes. Notes on the study in general: In every one of the four CD4+ subsets, TCRB CDR3s were moderately but significantly shorter in Type 1 diabetes patients.

All of the isolated RNA was reverse transcribed, so expressed TCRB transcripts were sequenced. Repertoires were generated with immunoSEQ multiplex PCR, while TCRdb's copy carries only in-frame clones and drops some. The sample lists fewer than 300,000 clones, about a fifth occurring once. The antigens for these receptors are not known. Sequenced sample: naive CD4+ T cells from blood. Receptors originate from a woman aged 40 to 50 with type 1 diabetes.

The rearrangement joins TRBV29-1 to TRBJ2-1; the match to TRBD2 covers 10 bases. There are 13 residues in the CDR3. V lost 3 bases, J lost 10 bases, and 6 bases stayed unmatched. CDR1 and CDR2 from the germline V gene are SQVTM and ANQGSEA. This CDR3 reads CSVEQRGGREQFF. CDR3 DNA sequence: TGCAGCGTTGAGCAGCGGGGGGGCCGGGAGCAGTTCTTC.

This chain links TRBV7-2 with TRBJ2-5; no definite D call. Trimming removed 8 bases at V and 2 bases at J, with 9 bases between. The CDR3 has 12 residues. In germline, CDR1 is SGHTA, CDR2 FQGNSA. The CDR3 sequence is CASGRGQETQYF. CDR3 coding DNA: TGTGCCAGCGGTCGCGGACAAGAGACCCAGTACTTC.

The CDR3: CASSVRDDHEKLFF. The CDR3 DNA is TGTGCCAGCAGCGTGCGGGACGATCATGAAAAACTGTTTTTT. The chain uses TRBV9 and TRBJ1-4, with D possibly being TRBD1 (5 bases). The length of the CDR3 is 14 residues. Germline CDR1 SGDLS, CDR2 YYNGEE. V gave up 2 bases and J gave up 6 bases, with 11 bases separating them.

This clone has only a few counts. V gene TRBV5-1 combines with J gene TRBJ2-4, with D possibly matching TRBD2 (5 bases). The germline gives CDR1 SGHRS, CDR2 YFSETQ. The length of the CDR3 is 13 residues. V lost 3 bases and J lost 8, with 12 bases in between. The CDR3 nucleotides read TGCGCCAGCAGCTCGGAATCAGCGGACATTCAGTACTTC. Amino acids: CASSSESADIQYF.

This clone appeared a few times. This sample also contains other DNA sequences that code for the same CDR3. The gene calls are TRBV25-1 and TRBJ1-4; possibly TRBD1 for D (5 bases). Germline-derived CDR1 and CDR2 are MGHDK and SYGVNS. With 4 bases removed from V and 0 bases from J, the gap between germline ends came to 6 bases. The length of the CDR3 is 14 residues. The CDR3 nucleotides are TGTGCCAGCAGTGCGACAGCAACTAATGAAAAACTGTTTTTT. Its protein product is CASSATATNEKLFF.

The rearrangement joins TRBV5-5 to TRBJ2-1, with a tentative D call TRBD2 (6 bases). Between the trimmed V and J ends, which lost 5 bases and 6 bases, there was a span of 15 bases. Germline V gene lookup returns CDR1 SGHKS and CDR2 YYEKEE (reference sequence). The CDR3 sequence is 14 residues long. CDR3 sequence reads: CASSNRDFSNEQFF. The CDR3 DNA reads TGTGCCAGCAGTAACCGGGACTTCAGCAATGAGCAGTTCTTC. The variable domain in full, completed from reference TRBV5-5 and TRBJ2-1, reads DAGVTQSPTHLIKTRGQQVTLRCSPISGHKSVSWYQQVLGQGPQFIFQYYEKEERGRGNFPDRFSARQFPNYSSELNVNALLLGDSALYLCASSNRDFSNEQFFGPGTRLTVL.

The CDR3 sequence is CAWGGVGTSDPGELFF. The CDR3 coding sequence is TGTGCCTGGGGGGGTGTAGGGACTAGCGACCCCGGGGAGCTGTTTTTT. The V gene is TRBV30, the J gene TRBJ2-2, with 10 bases fitting TRBD2. The V and J ends lost 5 bases and 6 bases, in that order; junction bases with no gene match: 12. The germline V gene has CDR1 GTSNPN and CDR2 SVGIG (reference sequence). CDR3 length: 16 residues.

The chain couples TRBV6-6 to TRBJ1-4; TRBD1 matches at 8 bases. The germline gives CDR1 MNHNY, CDR2 SVGAGI (reference sequence). Germline trimming cut 6 bases from V and 3 bases from J; bases unmatched to any gene: 6. CDR3 length: 15 residues. The CDR3 sequence: CASRGGQVPNEKLFF. In DNA form, the CDR3 reads TGTGCCAGCAGAGGGGGACAGGTACCTAATGAAAAACTGTTTTTT.

The V call is TRBV19, the J call TRBJ1-5; 7 bases are shared with TRBD1. The CDR3 length is 15 residues. Per the germline V gene, CDR1 is LNHDA and CDR2 is SQIVND (reference sequence). With 5 bases clipped from V and 2 bases from J, the junction kept 6 bases outside the gene matches. The CDR3 protein is CASSRQGRGNQPQHF. CDR3 nucleotides: TGTGCCAGTAGTCGACAGGGTCGGGGCAATCAGCCCCAGCATTTT.

This chain connects TRBV4-3 to TRBJ1-2, with D possibly matching TRBD1 (6 bases). CDR3 length: 15 amino acids. V was cut by 2 bases and J by 11 bases, with 21 bases left in between. The germline V gene has CDR1 LGHNA and CDR2 YSLEER. The DNA of the CDR3 is TGCGCCAGCAGCCAAAATACAGCGCCGGGGGGCGGTTACACCTTC. It translates to CASSQNTAPGGGYTF.

This clone has more than one count but fewer than ten. The V call is TRBV27, the J call TRBJ2-6; D gene ambiguous. The germline V gene has CDR1 MNHEY and CDR2 SMNVEV (reference sequence). V was pared by 7 bases and J by 0 bases, with 10 bases between. CDR3 size: 15 residues. The CDR3 spells CASMGRSSGANVLTF. The CDR3 DNA reads TGTGCCAGCATGGGCAGATCCTCTGGGGCCAACGTCCTGACTTTC.

This clone was recorded a few times. This chain joins TRBV7-2 and TRBJ2-5; weak D call: TRBD2 (7 bases). The CDR3 sequence is 16 residues long. Germline CDR1 SGHTA, CDR2 FQGNSA. V lost 5 bases to trimming and J lost 1 base, with 17 bases between them. CDR3 sequence reads: CASSPGRGGAQETQYF. In DNA, the CDR3 is TGTGCCAGCAGCCCCGGAAGGGGGGGAGCCCAAGAGACCCAGTACTTC.

The rearrangement joins TRBV4-1 to TRBJ2-5, with TRBD2 matching 14 bases. V lost 1 base, J lost 5 bases, and 9 bases stayed unmatched. The CDR3 sequence is 18 residues long. In germline, CDR1 is MGHRA, CDR2 YSYEKL. The CDR3 protein is CASSQGRLAGGLGETQYF. The CDR3 nucleotides are TGCGCCAGCAGCCAAGGCCGACTAGCGGGAGGGCTTGGTGAGACCCAGTACTTC.

V is TRBV5-1 and J is TRBJ2-1; D uncertain. From germline, CDR1 is SGHRS and CDR2 YFSETQ. V shed 0 bases and J shed 8 bases, with 3 bases lying between them. The CDR3 is made up of 11 amino acids. CDR3 amino acids: CASSLVDEQFF. CDR3 DNA: TGCGCCAGCAGCTTGGTCGATGAGCAGTTCTTC. Complete variable domain (other parts from reference TRBV5-1 and TRBJ2-1): KAGVTQTPRYLIKTRGQQVTLSCSPISGHRSVSWYQQTPGQGLQFLFEYFSETQRNKGNFPGRFSGRQFSNSRSEMNVSTLELGDSALYLCASSLVDEQFFGPGTRLTVL.

This chain joins TRBV5-1 and TRBJ1-4; unclear D gene. The V gene's germline CDR1 is SGHRS and CDR2 YFSETQ. V was shortened by 0 bases and J by 6 bases, with 9 bases between the two germline ends. The CDR3 totals 14 residues. This chain's CDR3 is CASSLDTIDEKLFF. In DNA form, the CDR3 reads TGCGCCAGCAGCTTGGATACAATCGATGAAAAACTGTTTTTT.

This clone occurred a few times. The rearrangement uses TRBV7-9 and TRBJ1-2; 7 nucleotides line up with TRBD1. Germline CDR1 and CDR2: SEHNR and FQNEAQ (reference sequence). The length of the CDR3 is 16 residues. Trimming removed 5 bases from V and 7 bases from J; junction bases left unmatched: 16. CDR3 coding DNA: TGTGCCAGCAGCCCCCCGTTGCTTGGGGACAGTGGTGGCTACACCTTC. Translating gives CASSPPLLGDSGGYTF.

This chain uses TRBV6-5 with TRBJ2-1; 9 nucleotides agree with TRBD1. The V gene's germline CDR1 is MNHEY and CDR2 SVGAGI. V was clipped by 2 bases and J by 4 bases; unmatched bases: 6. The CDR3 has 16 residues. This chain's CDR3 is CASSYTGTGQYNEQFF. For the CDR3, the DNA is TGTGCCAGCAGTTACACCGGGACAGGGCAATACAATGAGCAGTTCTTC.

Remarks on this clone: This sample also contains other DNA sequences that code for the same CDR3. The rearrangement joins TRBV5-1 to TRBJ2-7; possible D gene TRBD1, 5 bases. Trimming removed 3 bases at V and 3 bases at J, with 7 bases between. The V gene's germline CDR1 is SGHRS and CDR2 YFSETQ. The CDR3 contains 12 residues. The CDR3 region is CASSSQGYEQYF. The CDR3 nucleotides read TGCGCCAGCAGCTCCCAGGGCTACGAGCAGTACTTC.

Here the CDR3 reads CASSPRDRRNYEQYF. The CDR3 DNA follows: TGTGCCAGCAGCCCCCGGGACAGAAGGAACTACGAGCAGTACTTC. The chain is built from TRBV9 and TRBJ2-7; TRBD1 matches 7 bases. The CDR3 runs 15 residues. Per germline, CDR1 SGDLS and CDR2 YYNGEE. The V segment lost 4 bases and the J segment 3 bases; nucleotides outside the gene matches: 10.

Turning to this clone: Other nucleotide sequences in the sample specify the same CDR3. The V gene is TRBV18, the J gene TRBJ1-1; 7 nucleotides align to TRBD1. The V gene's germline CDR1 is KGHSH and CDR2 LQKENI. J was trimmed by 5 bases and V by 6 bases; bases with no gene match: 6. The CDR3 contains 13 residues. The CDR3 loop reads CASSSTGDTEAFF. The DNA for the CDR3 is TGTGCCAGCTCCTCAACAGGGGATACTGAAGCTTTCTTT.

V is TRBV9 and J is TRBJ2-5; 9 bases agree with TRBD1. After removal of 0 bases from V and 3 bases from J, the junction contained 3 bases not matched to a gene. Germline V gives CDR1 SGDLS, CDR2 YYNGEE. This CDR3 spans 15 amino acids. The DNA of the CDR3 is TGTGCCAGCAGCGTAGAGGGACAGGGAGAAGAGACCCAGTACTTC. The encoded protein is CASSVEGQGEETQYF.

The chain recombines TRBV29-1 with TRBJ2-3; D unclear. With 8 bases removed from V and 2 bases from J, the gap between germline ends came to 14 bases. CDR3 length equals 13 residues. Germline CDR1 and CDR2: SQVTM and ANQGSEA. The CDR3 reads CSLRKRVTDTQYF. Written as DNA, the CDR3 is TGCAGCCTTAGGAAGCGTGTCACAGATACGCAGTATTTT.